This T cell receptor (beta chain) was sequenced during a study of T cells in Graves' hyperthyroidism and ophthalmopathy. The CDR3 runs 14 residues. Germline loops: CDR1 DFQATT, CDR2 SNEGSKA (reference sequence). V was clipped by 3 bases and J by 6 bases; unmatched bases: 7. Patients counted as stable if ophthalmopathy did not develop within 18 months. Subjects aged 18 to 65 presented with newly diagnosed hyperthyroidism of less than 2 months' duration. Uncontrolled infection, other autoimmune disease, pregnancy or lactation excluded patients. Of note for this clonotype: What it binds is not known.

General study points: Median prediction lead before ophthalmopathy onset was around 6.9 months with the model.

Amplification of TCR beta CDR3 regions used RNA as the template. The HTBI primer set drove a first-round RT-PCR of the TCR CDR3. Via MiXCR, TCRdb re-called the multiplex PCR reads, giving one row per CDR3 protein. The table has about 98,000 distinct CDR3 sequences, around 40% seen once; the top ten hold roughly 10%. The receptor comes from a woman aged 25 to 45 with Graves' hyperthyroidism. Material for sequencing was peripheral blood or thyroid tissue (not recorded which). The J gene is TRBJ1-2, the V gene TRBV20-1, with 10 positions matching TRBD1. CDR3 nucleotide sequence: TGCAGTGCTAGGGCCTTGGACAGGGGGGATGGCTACACCTTC. This gives the protein CSARALDRGDGYTF.